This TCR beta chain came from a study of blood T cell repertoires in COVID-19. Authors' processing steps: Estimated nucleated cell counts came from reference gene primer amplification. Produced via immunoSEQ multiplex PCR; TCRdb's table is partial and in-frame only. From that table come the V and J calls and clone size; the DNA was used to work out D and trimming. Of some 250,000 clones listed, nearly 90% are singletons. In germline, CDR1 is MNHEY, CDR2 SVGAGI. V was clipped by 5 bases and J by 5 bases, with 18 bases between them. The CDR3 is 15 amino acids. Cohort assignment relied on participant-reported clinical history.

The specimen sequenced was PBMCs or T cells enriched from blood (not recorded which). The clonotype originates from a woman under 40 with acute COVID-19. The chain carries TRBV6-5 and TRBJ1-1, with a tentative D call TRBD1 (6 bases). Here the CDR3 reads CASSPTVGAQTEAFF. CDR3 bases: TGTGCCAGCAGTCCCACCGTGGGGGCTCAAACTGAAGCTTTCTTT.